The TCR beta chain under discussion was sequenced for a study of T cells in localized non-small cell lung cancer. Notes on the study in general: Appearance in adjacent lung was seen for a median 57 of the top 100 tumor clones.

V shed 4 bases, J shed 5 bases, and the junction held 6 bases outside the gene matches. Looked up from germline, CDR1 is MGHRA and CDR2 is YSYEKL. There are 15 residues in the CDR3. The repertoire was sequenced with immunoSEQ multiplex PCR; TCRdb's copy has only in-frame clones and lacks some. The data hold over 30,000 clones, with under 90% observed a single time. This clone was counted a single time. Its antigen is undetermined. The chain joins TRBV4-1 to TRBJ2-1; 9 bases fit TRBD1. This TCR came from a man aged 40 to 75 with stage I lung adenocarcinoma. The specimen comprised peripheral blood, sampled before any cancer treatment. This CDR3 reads CASSLPGTGNNEQFF. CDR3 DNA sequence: TGCGCCAGCAGCCTCCCCGGGACAGGGAACAATGAGCAGTTCTTC.